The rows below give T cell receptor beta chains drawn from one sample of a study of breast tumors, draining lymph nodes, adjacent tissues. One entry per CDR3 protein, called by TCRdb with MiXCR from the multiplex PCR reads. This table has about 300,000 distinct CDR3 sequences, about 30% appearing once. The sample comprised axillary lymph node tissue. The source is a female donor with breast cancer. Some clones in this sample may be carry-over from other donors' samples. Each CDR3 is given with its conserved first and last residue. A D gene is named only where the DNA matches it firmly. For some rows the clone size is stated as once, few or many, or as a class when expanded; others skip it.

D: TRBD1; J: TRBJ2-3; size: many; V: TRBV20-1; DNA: TGCAGTGCTAGAGTCCGGGACAGGGGCTCAGATACGCAGTATTTT; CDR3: CSARVRDRGSDTQYF
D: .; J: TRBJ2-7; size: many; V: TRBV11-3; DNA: TGTGCCAGCAGCTTAGTTATTGGGGGCGAGCAGTACTTC; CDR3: CASSLVIGGEQYF
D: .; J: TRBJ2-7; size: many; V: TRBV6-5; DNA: TGTGCCAGCGTGTCGGACTCCTACGAGCAGTACTTC; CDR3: CASVSDSYEQYF
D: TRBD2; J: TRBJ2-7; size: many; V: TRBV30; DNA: TGTGCCTGGAGAGCCAGCGGGACCTACGAGCAGTACTTC; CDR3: CAWRASGTYEQYF
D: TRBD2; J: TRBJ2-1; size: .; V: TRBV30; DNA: TGTGCCTGGCAACCCGGGACTAGCGGGAGCAATGAGCAGTTCTTC; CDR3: CAWQPGTSGSNEQFF
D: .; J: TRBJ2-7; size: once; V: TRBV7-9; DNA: TGTGCCAGCAGTGCGGGACAGATCTACGAGCAGTACTTC; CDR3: CASSAGQIYEQYF
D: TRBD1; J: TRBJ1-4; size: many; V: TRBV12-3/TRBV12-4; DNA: TGTGCCAGCAGCCGTCGGGGGTCAGGGGGGCCTGAAAAACTGTTTTTT; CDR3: CASSRRGSGGPEKLFF
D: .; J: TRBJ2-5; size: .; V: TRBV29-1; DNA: TGCAGCGTCGAGGAAGATCGCAATCAGCCCCAGTACTTC; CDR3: CSVEEDRNQPQYF
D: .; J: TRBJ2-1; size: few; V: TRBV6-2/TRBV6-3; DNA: TGTGCCAGCAGTGGGACCCTAAATCACAATGAGCAGTTCTTC; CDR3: CASSGTLNHNEQFF
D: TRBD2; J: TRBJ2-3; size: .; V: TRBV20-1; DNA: TGCAGTGCTTGGACTAGCGGGAGTGGGACAGATACGCAGTATTTT; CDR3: CSAWTSGSGTDTQYF